The 32 T cell receptor beta chains in this list originate from one sample, sequenced in a study of T cell changes during pregnancy in multiple sclerosis. Some clones are missing from TCRdb's copy, which holds only in-frame ones; the method was immunoSEQ multiplex PCR. The table records tens of thousands of clones, 93% of them present only once. Sequencing was performed on peripheral blood, taken after pregnancy. These receptors all come from a female donor with multiple sclerosis, enrolled in a pregnancy study.

This sequence joins TRBV4-3 and TRBJ2-3; maybe TRBD2 (6 bases). The length of the CDR3 is 17 residues. V was shortened by 4 bases and J by 2 bases, with 19 bases between the two germline ends. Germline V gives CDR1 LGHNA, CDR2 YSLEER. CDR3 coding DNA: TGCGCCAGCAGCCGCCAGTGGGGCGGAGGGCCCACAGATACGCAGTATTTT. Its translation: CASSRQWGGGPTDTQYF.

This sequence joins TRBV5-5 and TRBJ2-7; 12 bases fit TRBD2. CDR3 length: 17 residues. Germline V lookup: CDR1 SGHKS, CDR2 YYEKEE (reference sequence). Unmatched junction bases numbered 6, after V lost 0 bases and J lost 2 bases. This CDR3 reads CASSLESLAGGPYEQYF. For the CDR3, the DNA is TGTGCCAGCAGCTTGGAGTCCCTAGCGGGAGGGCCCTACGAGCAGTACTTC. Full variable domain (remainder filled in from reference TRBV5-5 and TRBJ2-7): DAGVTQSPTHLIKTRGQQVTLRCSPISGHKSVSWYQQVLGQGPQFIFQYYEKEERGRGNFPDRFSARQFPNYSSELNVNALLLGDSALYLCASSLESLAGGPYEQYFGPGTRLTVT.

The rearrangement uses TRBV6-6 and TRBJ2-7; possibly TRBD2 for D (5 bases). This CDR3 contains 15 residues. V was pared by 0 bases and J by 5 bases, with 14 bases between. The germline gives CDR1 MNHNY, CDR2 SVGAGI (reference sequence). CDR3 sequence: CASSYSARVWDEQYF. CDR3 sequence (DNA): TGTGCCAGCAGTTACTCTGCGCGGGTTTGGGACGAGCAGTACTTC.

V and J are TRBV5-6 and TRBJ2-7, with 10 bases fitting TRBD2. There are 17 residues in the CDR3. Germline-derived CDR1 and CDR2 are SGHDT and YYEEEE. With V trimmed by 0 bases and J by 4 bases, 10 bases remained unmatched. This CDR3 reads CASSLAELGTSVYEQYF. The CDR3 coding sequence is TGTGCCAGCAGCTTGGCGGAATTAGGGACTAGCGTGTACGAGCAGTACTTC.

The chain has TRBV6-5 and TRBJ1-2; 7 nucleotides line up with TRBD1. With V trimmed by 6 bases and J by 4 bases, 8 bases remained unmatched. This CDR3 spans 14 amino acids. Germline V gives CDR1 MNHEY, CDR2 SVGAGI. The CDR3 sequence: CASRAPGQRYGYTF. The CDR3 nucleotides are TGTGCCAGCAGAGCCCCGGGACAGCGCTATGGCTACACCTTC.

This sequence joins TRBV19 and TRBJ1-5, with a tentative D call TRBD1 (6 bases). The CDR3 is made up of 15 amino acids. Germline-derived CDR1 and CDR2 are LNHDA and SQIVND (reference sequence). Trimming took 8 bases from V and 1 from J, leaving 15 bases between them. The CDR3 nucleotides are TGTGCCAGTGTAAAACAGGGTCTCAGCAATCAGCCCCAGCATTTT. Its translation: CASVKQGLSNQPQHF.

V usage is TRBV5-6 and J usage is TRBJ2-5, with a weak D call TRBD1 (5 bases). This CDR3 has 13 amino acids. Looked up from germline, CDR1 is SGHDT and CDR2 is YYEEEE. The germline V and J ends were trimmed by 1 base and 3 bases, with 7 bases remaining between them. CDR3 protein: CASSLLGEETQYF. The CDR3 DNA reads TGTGCCAGCAGCTTGTTAGGGGAAGAGACCCAGTACTTC.

The CDR3 loop is CASLGELAGYNEQFF. The CDR3 nucleotides read TGTGCCAGCCTGGGGGAACTAGCGGGATACAATGAGCAGTTCTTC. This chain connects TRBV6-4 to TRBJ2-1; the match to TRBD2 covers 10 bases. The germline CDR1 and CDR2 sequences are MRHNA and SNTAGT. CDR3 length equals 15 residues. The trim removed 8 bases at V and 4 bases at J, leaving 8 bases unmatched.

The J gene is TRBJ2-7, the V gene TRBV11-2, with 10 bases fitting TRBD2. Per germline, CDR1 SGHAT and CDR2 FQNNGV. V gave up 4 bases and J gave up 4 bases; unmatched junction bases: 10. This CDR3 is built from 16 residues. The CDR3 DNA sequence: TGTGCCAGCAGCTCCTCTAGCGGGAGTTCTAGTTACGAGCAGTACTTC. Its translation: CASSSSSGSSSYEQYF.

The J gene is TRBJ1-5, the V gene TRBV19, with D hard to call. This CDR3 has 14 amino acids. CDR1 LNHDA and CDR2 SQIVND come from the germline V gene (reference sequence). Trimming pared 9 bases from V and 2 bases from J, leaving 14 bases between. In DNA, the CDR3 is TGTGCCAGCAACTCCCGCGTAGGCAATCAGCCCCAGCATTTT. Residues: CASNSRVGNQPQHF.

The chain recombines TRBV7-3 with TRBJ2-1, with 8 positions matching TRBD2. J was trimmed by 7 bases and V by 1 base; bases with no gene match: 9. CDR1 SGHTA and CDR2 FQGTGA come from the germline V gene. The CDR3 is 16 residues long. The CDR3 loop is CASSLNGRALGNEQFF. The CDR3 nucleotides read TGTGCCAGCAGCTTAAACGGGAGGGCCCTTGGGAATGAGCAGTTCTTC.

CDR3 DNA: TGTGCCAGCAGCAGCCGACAGGGGGCGACTAATGAAAAACTGTTTTTT. Protein product: CASSSRQGATNEKLFF. This chain uses TRBV5-6 with TRBJ1-4, with 10 bases identical to TRBD1. The junction had 5 bases not matched to a gene; V was cut back by 4 bases and J by 2 bases. The CDR3 extends over 16 amino acids. Germline V gene sequence: CDR1 SGHDT, CDR2 YYEEEE. Filled out from reference TRBV5-6 and TRBJ1-4, the complete variable domain reads DAGVTQSPTHLIKTRGQQVTLRCSPKSGHDTVSWYQQALGQGPQFIFQYYEEEERQRGNFPDRFSGHQFPNYSSELNVNALLLGDSALYLCASSSRQGATNEKLFFGSGTQLSVL.

V is TRBV2 and J is TRBJ1-4; the D is unclear. The V end was cut by 2 bases, the J end by 7 bases, with 14 bases between. The V gene's germline CDR1 is SNHLY and CDR2 FYNNEI. There are 15 residues in the CDR3. The CDR3 nucleotides are TGTGCCAGCAGTGAACTGGCGGGGAAGGGTGAAAAACTGTTTTTT. It encodes CASSELAGKGEKLFF.

V usage is TRBV11-3 and J usage is TRBJ2-7, with D unresolved. V lost 4 bases to trimming and J lost 8 bases, with 12 bases between them. The CDR3 consists of 12 residues. Germline V gene sequence: CDR1 SGHNT, CDR2 YENEEA. The CDR3 loop reads CASSSHSHQQYF. The CDR3 DNA is TGTGCCAGCAGCTCCCATAGCCACCAGCAGTACTTC.

This clone appeared once. The gene calls are TRBV25-1 and TRBJ2-5; no clear D gene. Trimming shortened V by 4 bases and J by 2 bases, and 11 bases separated the two germline ends. Germline CDR1 reads MGHDK; CDR2 reads SYGVNS. The CDR3 has 14 amino acids. The CDR3 region is CASSAFRLQETQYF. In nucleotides, the CDR3 is TGTGCCAGCAGTGCCTTTCGGTTACAAGAGACCCAGTACTTC.

The genes are TRBV7-3 and TRBJ2-7; D not certain. CDR3 length: 14 amino acids. From germline, CDR1 is SGHTA and CDR2 FQGTGA. V was pared by 5 bases and J by 3 bases, with 14 bases between. Written as DNA, the CDR3 is TGTGCCAGCAGCCTCGGTGGAGAGGACTACGAGCAGTACTTC. It is translated as CASSLGGEDYEQYF.

This rearrangement joins TRBV19 to TRBJ2-7; TRBD1 matches 7 bases. The CDR3 has 12 residues. In germline, CDR1 is LNHDA, CDR2 SQIVND (reference sequence). Trimming cost V 4 bases and J 4 bases; bases outside gene matches: 1. The CDR3 DNA is TGTGCCAGTAGTAGACAGGGTTACGAGCAGTACTTC. Protein sequence: CASSRQGYEQYF.

This CDR3 is CASGLVLTGTDTQYF. DNA for the CDR3: TGTGCTAGTGGTTTGGTACTGACTGGTACAGATACGCAGTATTTT. The chain has TRBV12-5 and TRBJ2-3; no definite D call. The CDR3 has 15 amino acids. Germline CDR1 LGHNT, CDR2 FRNRAP. V was trimmed by 0 bases and J by 3 bases, leaving 10 bases between them.

The chain employs TRBV9 and TRBJ1-2; 8 bases agree with TRBD1. Germline V gives CDR1 SGDLS, CDR2 YYNGEE. The ends lost 4 bases at V and 0 bases at J; junction bases unmatched: 5. This CDR3 region has 15 residues. The CDR3 DNA is TGTGCCAGCAGCTCCGGGACAGGCTCTAACTATGGCTACACCTTC. It translates to CASSSGTGSNYGYTF.

V is TRBV6-5 and J is TRBJ2-3, with D unresolved. CDR1 MNHEY and CDR2 SVGAGI come from the germline V gene. Trimming pared 3 bases from V and 8 bases from J, leaving 9 bases between. This CDR3 has 12 residues. CDR3 sequence: CASSYNGGTQYF. CDR3 in DNA: TGTGCCAGCAGTTATAACGGTGGTACGCAGTATTTT.

Regarding this clone: One end of the junction fails to match germline, which may point to a read error. The chain joins TRBV7-7 to TRBJ2-2; 12 nucleotides agree with TRBD1. Germline values: CDR1 SSHAT, CDR2 FNYEAQ (reference sequence). The CDR3 sequence is 17 residues long. This CDR3 reads CASSSGTGGWDTGELFF. The CDR3, as DNA: TGTGCTAGCAGCTCCGGGACAGGGGGCTGGGACACCGGGGAGCTGTTTTTT.

The J gene is TRBJ2-6, the V gene TRBV6-4; D is uncertain. Looked up from germline, CDR1 is MRHNA and CDR2 is SNTAGT. This CDR3 is 14 amino acids long. V was trimmed by 6 bases and J by 0 bases, leaving 6 bases between them. The CDR3 loop is CASSNSSGANVLTF. In nucleotides, the CDR3 is TGTGCCAGCAGCAATAGCTCTGGGGCCAACGTCCTGACTTTC.

CDR3 sequence: CASSLVGTNTEAFF. The CDR3 DNA is TGTGCCAGCAGCTTAGTGGGCACCAACACTGAAGCTTTCTTT. The chain is built from TRBV7-2 and TRBJ1-1; D gene uncertain. The V end lost 1 base, the J end lost 2 bases, and 8 bases lay between the germline ends. CDR3 size: 14 residues. The V gene's germline CDR1 is SGHTA and CDR2 FQGNSA.

J is TRBJ2-1 and V is TRBV7-9, with D uncertain. This CDR3 is built from 14 residues. Germline-derived CDR1 and CDR2 are SEHNR and FQNEAQ (reference sequence). The V end was cut by 7 bases, the J end by 8 bases, with 18 bases between. The CDR3 spells CASTPSSPADEQFF. In DNA, the CDR3 is TGTGCCAGCACCCCCTCCTCCCCGGCGGATGAGCAGTTCTTC.

This clone was recorded only once. The V gene is TRBV29-1, the J gene TRBJ2-3; TRBD2 matches 12 bases. The CDR3 runs 15 residues. V dropped 5 bases and J dropped 4; count of bases not matched to a gene: 7. Per germline, CDR1 SQVTM and CDR2 ANQGSEA. CDR3 residues: CSVHILAGGPDTQYF. Written as DNA, the CDR3 is TGCAGCGTTCATATTCTAGCGGGAGGGCCAGATACGCAGTATTTT.

This sequence joins TRBV6-5 and TRBJ2-3; 10 bases are a match to TRBD2. Looked up from germline, CDR1 is MNHEY and CDR2 is SVGAGI. Germline trimming cut 7 bases from V and 2 bases from J; bases unmatched to any gene: 3. The CDR3 loop spans 14 amino acids. The CDR3 region has the DNA TGTGCCAGCACAGCGGGAGGGCCCACAGATACGCAGTATTTT. It yields the protein CASTAGGPTDTQYF.

The chain is built from TRBV27 and TRBJ2-3, with 9 bases identical to TRBD2. Losses at the gene ends were 0 bases for V and 0 bases for J; bases not matched to a gene: 4. Looked up from germline, CDR1 is MNHEY and CDR2 is SMNVEV (reference sequence). This CDR3 is built from 17 residues. CDR3 protein: CASSLSGLAISTDTQYF. CDR3 DNA sequence: TGTGCCAGCAGTTTATCCGGACTAGCGATTAGCACAGATACGCAGTATTTT.

The rearrangement uses TRBV7-9 and TRBJ1-1, with a possible D match to TRBD1 (6 bases). Trimming left V 5 bases short and J 6 bases short, with 16 bases between. Germline V gives CDR1 SEHNR, CDR2 FQNEAQ (reference sequence). The CDR3 has 14 amino acids. Here the CDR3 DNA reads TGTGCCAGCAGCCAGGGCGGGGGGCGGGCTGAAGCTTTCTTT. Its protein product is CASSQGGGRAEAFF.

The rearrangement uses TRBV6-5 and TRBJ1-1; the D is unclear. The ends were cut back, 2 bases at V and 0 bases at J, with 10 bases in the middle. Looked up from germline, CDR1 is MNHEY and CDR2 is SVGAGI. This CDR3 comprises 15 residues. The CDR3 sequence is CASSYGTRMNTEAFF. CDR3 DNA sequence: TGTGCCAGCAGTTACGGTACAAGAATGAACACTGAAGCTTTCTTT.

This chain uses TRBV6-5 with TRBJ2-7, with D possibly being TRBD1 (6 bases). V was cut by 6 bases and J by 2 bases, with 17 bases left in between. The CDR3 is 15 residues long. Germline V CDR1 and CDR2: MNHEY, SVGAGI. CDR3 amino acids: CASRPTGIPTYEQYF. CDR3 DNA: TGTGCCAGCAGGCCTACAGGGATCCCAACCTACGAGCAGTACTTC.

The chain is built from TRBV5-4 and TRBJ2-2; 9 nucleotides match TRBD1. This CDR3 is 16 amino acids long. With 0 bases clipped from V and 8 bases from J, the junction kept 8 bases outside the gene matches. CDR1 is SGHNT, CDR2 YYREEE, per germline (reference sequence). The CDR3 DNA reads as TGTGCCAGCAGCTTGGGGACAGGGGCAGTGGGAGGGGAGCTGTTTTTT. Residues: CASSLGTGAVGGELFF.

The chain couples TRBV27 to TRBJ1-1; 7 bases are a match to TRBD1. Trimming cost V 4 bases and J 4 bases; bases outside gene matches: 6. CDR3 size: 14 residues. Germline CDR1 and CDR2: MNHEY and SMNVEV (reference sequence). CDR3 DNA sequence: TGTGCCAGCAGTTCCCCCGCAGGGGGCACTGAAGCTTTCTTT. This sequence encodes CASSSPAGGTEAFF.